Given below is one TCR beta chain in context. Its antigen is not known. Only in-frame clones appear in the TCRdb table, and some are missing; sequencing was by immunoSEQ multiplex PCR. Of about 120,000 clones in the sample, around 90% were seen once. This entry belongs to a study of T cell responses to AZD1222 COVID-19 vaccine. General study findings and limits: The donors showed a predominance of white British ancestry and of females, with possible underestimation of clonal diversity.

This receptor was obtained from an adult who received the AZD1222 COVID-19 vaccine. Sequenced material: peripheral blood, taken 28 days after the second AZD1222 dose.

This CDR3 is CASSPWTLAGTNNEQFF. CDR3 in DNA: TGCGCCAGCAGCCCCTGGACCCTAGCGGGGACAAACAATGAGCAGTTCTTC. The chain is built from TRBV5-1 and TRBJ2-1; 9 bases agree with TRBD2. The V and J ends lost 4 bases and 5 bases, in that order; junction bases with no gene match: 13. The CDR3 runs 17 residues. The germline gives CDR1 SGHRS, CDR2 YFSETQ.